The 2 T cell receptor beta chains below come from one sample, sequenced in a study of cytomegalovirus exposure and HLA in healthy donors. Vbeta (60) and Jbeta (13) primers were used in the PCR. Sequencing used immunoSEQ multiplex PCR; TCRdb keeps in-frame clones, though not all of them. The sample carries around 130,000 clones, approximately 70% recorded once. Sequencing was done on a sample of PBMCs. The receptor source for this set is a woman between 55 and 75 years old in good health and CMV-seronegative.

The table lists this clone with a few counts. The J gene is TRBJ1-6, the V gene TRBV6-5; TRBD1 matches at 7 bases. The J segment lost 9 bases and the V segment lost 5 bases, leaving 7 bases of the junction unmatched. The CDR3 spans 14 residues. CDR1 is MNHEY and CDR2 is SVGAGI in the germline V gene. The CDR3: CASSNRDSSSPLHF. CDR3 bases: TGTGCCAGCAGTAACCGGGACAGCAGTTCACCCCTCCACTTT.

Notes on this clone: This sample includes further DNA sequences coding for the same CDR3. This rearrangement joins TRBV7-9 to TRBJ2-1; 15 nucleotides align to TRBD2. The J segment lost 9 bases and the V segment lost 5 bases, leaving 2 bases of the junction unmatched. The germline V gene has CDR1 SEHNR and CDR2 FQNEAQ (reference sequence). The CDR3 runs to 14 residues. The CDR3 reads CASSQGLAGGEQFF. In DNA form, the CDR3 reads TGTGCCAGCAGCCAGGGACTAGCGGGAGGTGAGCAGTTCTTC.